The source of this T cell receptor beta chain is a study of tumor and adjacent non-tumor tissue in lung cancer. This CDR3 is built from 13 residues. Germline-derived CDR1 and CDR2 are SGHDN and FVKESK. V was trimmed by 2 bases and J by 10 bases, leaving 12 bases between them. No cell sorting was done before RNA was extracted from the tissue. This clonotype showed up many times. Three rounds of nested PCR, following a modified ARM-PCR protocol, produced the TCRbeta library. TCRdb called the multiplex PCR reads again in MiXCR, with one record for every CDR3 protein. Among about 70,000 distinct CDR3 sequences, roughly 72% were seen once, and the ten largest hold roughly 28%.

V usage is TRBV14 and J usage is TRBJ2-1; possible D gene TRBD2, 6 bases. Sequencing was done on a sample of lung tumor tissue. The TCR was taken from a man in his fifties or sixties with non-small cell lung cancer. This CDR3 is CASSQYRRGEQFF. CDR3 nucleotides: TGTGCCAGCAGCCAATATAGGCGGGGAGAGCAGTTCTTC.